Below, one T cell receptor beta chain is given with its context. Sequencing used immunoSEQ multiplex PCR; TCRdb keeps in-frame clones, though not all of them. This table holds under 100,000 clones, approximately 70% found once. The sample is drawn from a study of CD8 T cell repertoires and HIV-1 epitope variants. Across the whole study: Each of Twenty-five Gag and Nef epitope peptides stimulated a separate culture.

CDR1 and CDR2 from the germline V gene are MNHEY and SVGAGI. The J segment lost 0 bases and the V segment lost 6 bases, leaving 4 bases of the junction unmatched. The length of the CDR3 is 14 residues. The V and J genes are TRBV6-5 and TRBJ2-5; TRBD1 matches 7 bases. The sequence derives from a male donor with HIV. Input material: uncultured baseline CD8+ T cells from peripheral blood mononuclear cells (PBMCs). The CDR3 DNA reads TGTGCCAGCAGGAAGGGACAGTACCAAGAGACCCAGTACTTC. Protein sequence: CASRKGQYQETQYF.